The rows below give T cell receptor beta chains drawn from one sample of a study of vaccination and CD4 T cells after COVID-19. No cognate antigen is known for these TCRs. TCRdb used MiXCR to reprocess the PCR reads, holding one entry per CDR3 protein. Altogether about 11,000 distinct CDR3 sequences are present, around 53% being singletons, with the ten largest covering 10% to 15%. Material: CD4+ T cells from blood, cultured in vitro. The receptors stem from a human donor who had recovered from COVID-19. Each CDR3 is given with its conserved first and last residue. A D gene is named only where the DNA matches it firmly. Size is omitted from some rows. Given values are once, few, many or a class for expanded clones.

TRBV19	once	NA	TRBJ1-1	CASRPLGGHTEAFF	TGTGCCAGTAGGCCCTTGGGGGGGCACACTGAAGCTTTCTTT
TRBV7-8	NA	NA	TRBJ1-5	CASSLAYRGEGGNQPQHF	TGTGCCAGCAGCTTAGCCTATAGGGGGGAAGGAGGCAATCAGCCCCAGCATTTT
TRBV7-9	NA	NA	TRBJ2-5	CASRSMAGPQETQYF	TGTGCCAGCAGGTCTATGGCGGGGCCCCAAGAGACCCAGTACTTC
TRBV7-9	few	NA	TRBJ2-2	CAAYTTPNTGELFF	TGTGCCGCCTATACTACCCCGAACACCGGGGAGCTGTTTTTT
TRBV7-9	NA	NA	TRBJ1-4	CASSDTTNEKLFF	TGTGCCAGCAGCGACACAACTAATGAAAAACTGTTTTTT
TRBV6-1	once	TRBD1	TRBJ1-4	CASSMTGSNEKLFF	TGTGCCAGCAGTATGACAGGGAGTAATGAAAAACTGTTTTTT
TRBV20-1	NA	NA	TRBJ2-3	CSAGTQYF	TGCAGTGCTGGTACGCAGTATTTT
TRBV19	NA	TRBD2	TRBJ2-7	CASSVGASGSLTTYEQYF	TGTGCCAGTAGTGTGGGGGCTAGCGGGAGCTTGACTACCTACGAGCAGTACTTC
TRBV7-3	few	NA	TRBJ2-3	CASSITSSYTDTQYF	TGTGCCAGCAGCATAACTAGCTCCTACACAGATACGCAGTATTTT
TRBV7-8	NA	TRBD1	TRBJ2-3	CASSLEGQGVRDTQYF	TGTGCCAGCAGCTTAGAGGGACAGGGGGTAAGGGATACGCAGTATTTT
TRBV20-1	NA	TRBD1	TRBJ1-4	CSAFDRVAEKLFF	TGCAGTGCTTTTGACAGGGTGGCTGAAAAACTGTTTTTT
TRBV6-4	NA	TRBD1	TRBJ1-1	CASSGGTGRGRPCEAFF	TGTGCCAGCAGTGGGGGGACAGGGAGGGGAAGACCGTGTGAAGCTTTCTTT
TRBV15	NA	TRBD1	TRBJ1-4	CATSRSRGRGGEKLFF	TGTGCCACCAGCAGATCTAGGGGGCGCGGGGGGGAAAAACTGTTTTTT
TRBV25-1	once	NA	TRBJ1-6	CASSDSATGPSPLHF	TGTGCCAGCAGTGATTCTGCGACAGGACCATCACCCCTCCACTTT
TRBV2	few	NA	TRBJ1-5	CASSEWSTQPQHF	TGTGCCAGCAGTGAATGGAGTACTCAGCCCCAGCATTTT
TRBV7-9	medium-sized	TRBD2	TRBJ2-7	CASSSSLLLARSYEQYF	TGTGCCAGCAGCTCGTCCTTATTACTAGCGCGCTCCTACGAGCAGTACTTC
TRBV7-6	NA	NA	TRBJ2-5	CASSLAGFQETQYF	TGTGCCAGCAGCTTAGCAGGATTCCAAGAGACCCAGTACTTC
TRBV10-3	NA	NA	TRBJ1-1	CAISESRSGNTEAFF	TGTGCCATCAGTGAGTCGCGTTCAGGAAACACTGAAGCTTTCTTT
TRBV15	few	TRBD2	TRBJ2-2	CATPRSTSGSPTNTGELFF	TGTGCCACCCCCCGGTCTACTAGCGGGAGTCCGACGAACACCGGGGAGCTGTTTTTT
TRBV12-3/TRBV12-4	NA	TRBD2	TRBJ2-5	CASSPAGEVGETQYF	TGTGCCAGCAGTCCCGCGGGAGAGGTCGGGGAGACCCAGTACTTC
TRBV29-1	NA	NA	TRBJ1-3	CSVELAFSGNTIYF	TGCAGCGTTGAATTGGCATTCTCTGGAAACACCATATATTTT
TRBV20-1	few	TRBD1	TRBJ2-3	CSARDDVLWGQGTDTQYF	TGCAGTGCTAGAGATGATGTCCTATGGGGACAGGGAACAGATACGCAGTATTTT
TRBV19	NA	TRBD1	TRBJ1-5	CASSMTGVNNQPQHF	TGTGCCAGTAGTATGACAGGGGTAAACAATCAGCCCCAGCATTTT
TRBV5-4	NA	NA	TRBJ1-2	CASRQMGHSIYGYTF	TGTGCCAGCCGCCAAATGGGACACTCGATCTATGGCTACACCTTC
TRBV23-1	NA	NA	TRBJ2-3	CASHPGRGPDTQYF	TGCGCCAGCCACCCGGGCAGGGGTCCAGATACGCAGTATTTT